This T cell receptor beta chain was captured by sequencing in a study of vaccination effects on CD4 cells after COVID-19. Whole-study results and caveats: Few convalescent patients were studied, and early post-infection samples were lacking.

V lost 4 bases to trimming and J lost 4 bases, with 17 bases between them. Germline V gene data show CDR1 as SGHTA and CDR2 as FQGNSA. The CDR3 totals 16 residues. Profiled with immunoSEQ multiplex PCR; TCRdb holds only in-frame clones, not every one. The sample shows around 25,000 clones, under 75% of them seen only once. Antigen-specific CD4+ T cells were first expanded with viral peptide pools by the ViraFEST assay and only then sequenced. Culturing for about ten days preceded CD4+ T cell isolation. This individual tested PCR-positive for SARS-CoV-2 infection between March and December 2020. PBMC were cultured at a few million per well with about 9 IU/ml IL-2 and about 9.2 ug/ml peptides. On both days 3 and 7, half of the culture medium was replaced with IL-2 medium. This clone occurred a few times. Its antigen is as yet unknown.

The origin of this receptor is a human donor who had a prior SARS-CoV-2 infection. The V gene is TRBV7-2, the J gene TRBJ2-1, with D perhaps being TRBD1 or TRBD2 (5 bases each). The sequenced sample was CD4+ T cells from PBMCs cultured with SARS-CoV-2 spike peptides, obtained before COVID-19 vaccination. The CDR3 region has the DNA TGTGCCAGCAGCTCCCTGGGGACGCTGCCGTACAATGAGCAGTTCTTC. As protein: CASSSLGTLPYNEQFF.